This TCR beta chain was captured by sequencing in a study of blood T cell repertoires in COVID-19. In the study overall: PBMCs, B-cell-depleted T cells, or T cells provided the cDNA or gDNA that made up the material.

Authors' analysis steps: Amplification of reference gene primers was used by the study to estimate nucleated cell counts. Generated by immunoSEQ multiplex PCR, the TCRdb table keeps only in-frame clones and is missing some. The V and J calls and the clone size are those of that table, but D and trimming were determined from the DNA. The repertoire holds about 140,000 clones, about 88% seen once, with 2.5% to 3% in the top ten. Enrolment of Seattle patients took place during active infection, and they were followed longitudinally. The germline V gene encodes CDR1 SGHTA and CDR2 FQGNSA. The ends lost 2 bases at V and 6 bases at J; junction bases unmatched: 4. This CDR3 is 15 amino acids long.

V usage is TRBV7-2 and J usage is TRBJ1-5; TRBD1 matches at 10 bases. What was sequenced was peripheral blood. This TCR derives from a human donor with COVID-19, enrolled during active disease. The donor label of this sample is uncertain. CDR3 residues: CASSLRQGAIQPQHF. In DNA form, the CDR3 reads TGTGCCAGCAGCTTAAGACAGGGGGCGATTCAGCCCCAGCATTTT. Variable domain in full (rest from reference TRBV7-2 and TRBJ1-5): GAGVSQSPSNKVTEKGKDVELRCDPISGHTALYWYRQSLGQGLEFLIYFQGNSAPDKSGLPSDRFSAERTGGSVSTLTIQRTQQEDSAVYLCASSLRQGAIQPQHFGDGTRLSIL.